The 25 T cell receptor beta chains below all came from one sample that was sequenced in a study of cytomegalovirus exposure and HLA in healthy donors. The PCR had 60 Vbeta and 13 Jbeta primers. Profiling relied on immunoSEQ multiplex PCR, and the TCRdb table lists in-frame clones only, not all of them. The table includes about 160,000 clones, about three quarters detected once. Sequencing was done on a sample of PBMCs. The source is a female donor in good health and CMV-seronegative.

This clone has a single count. The chain is built from TRBV28 and TRBJ2-7; 10 bases fit TRBD2. Germline V gene lookup returns CDR1 MDHEN and CDR2 SYDVKM. Trimming at V came to 8 bases and at J to 6 bases, leaving 13 bases not matched to a gene. The CDR3 covers 15 residues. DNA of the CDR3: TGTGCCAGCTCCACAGGGCAGCGGGAGGGTTTCGAGCAGTACTTC. It translates to CASSTGQREGFEQYF.

This chain uses TRBV29-1 with TRBJ1-3, with D uncertain. The CDR3 consists of 11 residues. Germline lookup yields CDR1 SQVTM and CDR2 ANQGSEA. Trimming left V 8 bases short and J 4 bases short, with 9 bases between. CDR3 in amino acids: CSTKEGNTIYF. In DNA, the CDR3 is TGCAGCACAAAGGAGGGAAACACCATATATTTT.

The chain carries TRBV18 and TRBJ2-7; TRBD1 might be the D (6 bases). The V end lost 3 bases, the J end lost 6 bases, and 18 bases lay between the germline ends. Germline loops: CDR1 KGHSH, CDR2 LQKENI. The length of the CDR3 is 15 residues. The CDR3 DNA reads as TGTGCCAGCTCACCCGTACAGGGTCCTAGGCTCGAGCAGTACTTC. The encoded protein is CASSPVQGPRLEQYF.

A remark on this clone: Other DNA variants within this sample encode the same CDR3. The chain uses TRBV5-1 and TRBJ2-5; TRBD2 is a possible D gene (5 bases). The J call is in doubt because the DNA end fits TRBJ2-7 better. This CDR3 comprises 14 residues. Germline assignment: CDR1 SGHRS and CDR2 YFSETQ. DNA of the CDR3: TGCGCCAGCAGCTTGGGAGGACTTTCCTACGAGCAGTACTTC. Its translation is CASSLGGLSYEQYF.

The rearrangement uses TRBV7-2 and TRBJ2-7; possibly TRBD1 for D (6 bases). Germline V gene data show CDR1 as SGHTA and CDR2 as FQGNSA. The CDR3 runs to 16 residues. The V and J ends lost 5 bases and 3 bases respectively, with 20 bases between them. CDR3 DNA sequence: TGTGCCAGCAGCCTACTACCGGGACACCAAGACTACGAGCAGTACTTC. This encodes CASSLLPGHQDYEQYF.

Notes on this clone: The junction differs from germline at one of its ends, possibly a read error. The chain combines TRBV5-1 with TRBJ2-6, with a tentative D call TRBD1 (5 bases). The CDR3 has 19 amino acids. Germline V gene sequence: CDR1 SGHRS, CDR2 YFSETQ. CDR3 residues: CASSLASGLPPSGANGLTF. CDR3 DNA: TGCGCCAGCAGCTTAGCCTCCGGGCTTCCGCCCTCTGGGGCCAACGGCCTGACTTTC. Full variable domain (rest looked up from reference TRBV5-1 and TRBJ2-6): KAGVTQTPRYLIKTRGQQVTLSCSPISGHRSVSWYQQTPGQGLQFLFEYFSETQRNKGNFPGRFSGRQFSNSRSEMNVSTLELGDSALYLCASSLASGLPPSGANGLTFGAGSRLTVL.

This chain links TRBV28 with TRBJ1-4; TRBD1 might be the D (5 bases). The CDR3 runs to 14 residues. Germline V gene data show CDR1 as MDHEN and CDR2 as SYDVKM. V dropped 2 bases and J dropped 8 bases, with 12 bases sitting between them. CDR3 region: CASSLQGPSEKLFF. The CDR3 nucleotides are TGTGCCAGCAGTTTACAGGGTCCGAGCGAAAAACTGTTTTTT.

The CDR3 bases are TGTGCCAGCAGCTTAGGGGATCAGCCCCAGCATTTT. Translation: CASSLGDQPQHF. V gene TRBV5-6 combines with J gene TRBJ1-5; D is possibly TRBD1 (5 bases). V lost 2 bases and J lost 5, with 5 bases in between. The CDR3 has 12 residues. The germline V gene has CDR1 SGHDT and CDR2 YYEEEE.

This rearrangement joins TRBV6-1 to TRBJ1-6; 7 bases match TRBD1. J gave up 7 bases and V 1 base, and 7 bases lay outside the gene matches. In germline, CDR1 is MNHNS, CDR2 SASEGT. The CDR3 length is 16 residues. In DNA form, the CDR3 reads TGTGCCAGCAGTGAAGGGCGGGACAGATCAAATTCACCCCTCCACTTT. This sequence encodes CASSEGRDRSNSPLHF.

The chain carries TRBV19 and TRBJ1-5; tentatively, D is TRBD1 (5 bases). The CDR3 contains 15 residues. Deletions cut 3 bases from V and 4 bases from J, with 13 bases between. CDR1 is LNHDA and CDR2 is SQIVND in the germline V gene (reference sequence). CDR3 coding DNA: TGTGCCAGTAGTATGCCCTTCAGGGCAAATCAGCCCCAGCATTTT. Its protein product is CASSMPFRANQPQHF.

J is TRBJ1-4 and V is TRBV28, with D possibly TRBD1 on 5 matching bases. This CDR3 comprises 15 residues. The V gene lost 2 bases and the J gene lost 0 bases, with 7 bases spanning the gap. Per the germline V gene, CDR1 is MDHEN and CDR2 is SYDVKM. The chain's CDR3 is CASSLGGATNEKLFF. CDR3 DNA: TGTGCCAGCAGTTTAGGGGGGGCAACTAATGAAAAACTGTTTTTT.

This clone was counted a single time. This chain uses TRBV5-1 with TRBJ2-6; TRBD1 agrees at 7 bases. The CDR3 runs 15 residues. Germline trimming cut 9 bases from V and 0 bases from J; bases unmatched to any gene: 6. From germline, CDR1 is SGHRS and CDR2 YFSETQ. CDR3: CATTTGDSGANVLTF. CDR3 DNA: TGCGCCACTACAACAGGGGACTCTGGGGCCAACGTCCTGACTTTC.

V gene TRBV7-9 combines with J gene TRBJ2-3; 7 nucleotides align to TRBD2. The CDR3 sequence is 18 residues long. V lost 0 bases to trimming and J lost 6 bases; unmatched junction nucleotides: 15. CDR1 and CDR2 (germline): SEHNR, FQNEAQ (reference sequence). CDR3 region: CASSLAGLPSGRGDTQYF. The CDR3 bases are TGTGCCAGCAGCTTAGCAGGCCTGCCTAGCGGACGCGGGGATACGCAGTATTTT.

The chain employs TRBV18 and TRBJ1-2; D is undetermined. This CDR3 comprises 19 residues. CDR1 and CDR2 (germline): KGHSH, LQKENI. V lost 3 bases, J lost 0 bases, and 23 bases lay in between. The DNA of the CDR3 is TGTGCCAGCTCACCGACGAGGTCAGTCGGCTCAATAGCTAACTATGGCTACACCTTC. Translated: CASSPTRSVGSIANYGYTF.

This chain connects TRBV5-1 to TRBJ2-5; no firm D call. V was pared by 6 bases and J by 2 bases, with 8 bases between. The CDR3 consists of 12 residues. Germline CDR1 and CDR2: SGHRS and YFSETQ. The CDR3 here is CASTETQETQYF. CDR3 sequence (DNA): TGCGCCAGCACCGAGACTCAAGAGACCCAGTACTTC.

The CDR3 DNA reads TGTGCCAGCAGTTACGGGAACAGGGCGTCCTACAATGAGCAGTTCTTC. Translated, it gives CASSYGNRASYNEQFF. This chain links TRBV6-5 with TRBJ2-1; maybe TRBD1 (6 bases). The germline CDR1 and CDR2 sequences are MNHEY and SVGAGI. V was cut by 2 bases and J by 1 base, with 12 bases left in between. The CDR3 totals 16 residues.

The rearrangement links TRBV15 to TRBJ2-1, with no clear D. V was pared by 3 bases and J by 7 bases, with 13 bases between. Germline-derived CDR1 and CDR2 are LNHNV and YYDKDF (reference sequence). The CDR3 extends over 14 amino acids. This CDR3 is CATSSFHESNEQFF. Written as DNA, the CDR3 is TGTGCCACCAGCAGTTTTCACGAGTCAAATGAGCAGTTCTTC.

This clone was counted between two and nine times. J is TRBJ2-6 and V is TRBV2; D remains unclear. Trimming cost V 6 bases and J 0 bases, with 9 bases left between them. CDR1 and CDR2 (germline): SNHLY, FYNNEI. The CDR3 is made up of 15 amino acids. This CDR3 reads CASRPLNSGANVLTF. In DNA form, the CDR3 reads TGTGCCAGCAGGCCCCTAAACTCTGGGGCCAACGTCCTGACTTTC.

The sample holds a few counts of this clone. This chain joins TRBV27 and TRBJ1-1, with TRBD1 as a possible D gene (6 bases). V lost 6 bases to trimming and J lost 0 bases, with 17 bases between them. The CDR3 has 16 residues. Germline V lookup: CDR1 MNHEY, CDR2 SMNVEV (reference sequence). CDR3 residues: CASSRIYGTMNTEAFF. CDR3 bases: TGTGCCAGCAGCCGAATTTACGGGACAATGAACACTGAAGCTTTCTTT.

CDR3 amino acids: CASSQARGLLYNEQFF. CDR3 DNA sequence: TGCGCCAGCAGCCAAGCCAGGGGGCTGCTCTACAATGAGCAGTTCTTC. The chain couples TRBV4-3 to TRBJ2-1; 8 positions match TRBD1. The CDR3 has 16 amino acids. V trimming: 1 base; J trimming: 3 bases; junction bases outside the gene matches: 5. The V gene's germline CDR1 is LGHNA and CDR2 YSLEER.

This chain uses TRBV25-1 with TRBJ2-3; unclear D gene. This CDR3 contains 15 residues. Looked up from germline, CDR1 is MGHDK and CDR2 is SYGVNS. The germline V and J ends were trimmed by 2 bases and 0 bases, with 9 bases remaining between them. CDR3 in DNA: TGTGCCAGCAGTGAAGGCGGATCTAGCACAGATACGCAGTATTTT. Encoded protein: CASSEGGSSTDTQYF.

The chain has TRBV7-2 and TRBJ1-4, with a weak D call TRBD1 (6 bases). Deletions cut 5 bases from V and 7 bases from J, with 14 bases between. CDR1 and CDR2 from the germline V gene are SGHTA and FQGNSA. The CDR3 totals 14 residues. This chain's CDR3 is CASSHSDSPEKLFF. The CDR3 nucleotides read TGTGCCAGCAGCCATTCGGACAGTCCTGAAAAACTGTTTTTT.

V usage is TRBV27 and J usage is TRBJ1-6; 10 bases align to TRBD1. This CDR3 has 16 residues. Per the germline V gene, CDR1 is MNHEY and CDR2 is SMNVEV (reference sequence). V lost 7 bases to trimming and J lost 5 bases; unmatched junction nucleotides: 8. CDR3 residues: CASKPPGQGHNSPLHF. CDR3 nucleotide sequence: TGTGCCAGCAAGCCCCCGGGACAGGGGCATAATTCACCCCTCCACTTT.

About this clone itself: Other DNA sequences in this specimen translate into the identical CDR3. This chain links TRBV7-2 with TRBJ2-5; 9 bases line up with TRBD2. The V gene end was trimmed by 4 bases and the J gene end by 5 bases; junction bases not matched to a gene: 5. CDR1 and CDR2 from the germline V gene are SGHTA and FQGNSA. The CDR3 extends over 14 amino acids. For the CDR3, the DNA is TGTGCCAGCAGCTCGGGACTAGCAGGCGAGACCCAGTACTTC. Translating gives CASSSGLAGETQYF.

This chain joins TRBV30 and TRBJ2-7, with D uncertain. Deletions cut 0 bases from V and 4 bases from J, with 7 bases between. CDR1 and CDR2 (germline): GTSNPN, SVGIG (reference sequence). This CDR3 region has 12 residues. Written as DNA, the CDR3 is TGTGCCTGGAGTGTACATGGTTACGAGCAGTACTTC. It codes for CAWSVHGYEQYF.